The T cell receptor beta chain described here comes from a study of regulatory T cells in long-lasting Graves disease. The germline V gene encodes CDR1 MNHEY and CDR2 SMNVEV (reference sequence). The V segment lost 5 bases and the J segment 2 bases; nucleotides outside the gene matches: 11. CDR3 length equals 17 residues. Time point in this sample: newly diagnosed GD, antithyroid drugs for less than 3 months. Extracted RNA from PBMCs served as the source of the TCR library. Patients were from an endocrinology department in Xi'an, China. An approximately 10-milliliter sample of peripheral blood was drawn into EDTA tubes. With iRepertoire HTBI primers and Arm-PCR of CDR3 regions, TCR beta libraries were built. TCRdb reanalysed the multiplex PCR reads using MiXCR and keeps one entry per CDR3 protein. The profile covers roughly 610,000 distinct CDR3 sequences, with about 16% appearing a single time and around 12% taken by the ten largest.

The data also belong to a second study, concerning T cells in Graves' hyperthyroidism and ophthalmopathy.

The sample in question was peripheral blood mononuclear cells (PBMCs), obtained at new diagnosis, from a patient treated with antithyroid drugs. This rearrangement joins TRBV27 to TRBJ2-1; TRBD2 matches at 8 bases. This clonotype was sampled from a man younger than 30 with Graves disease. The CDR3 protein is CASSRFFSGRAYNEQFF. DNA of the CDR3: TGTGCCAGCAGTCGCTTTTTTTCCGGGAGGGCCTACAATGAGCAGTTCTTC.